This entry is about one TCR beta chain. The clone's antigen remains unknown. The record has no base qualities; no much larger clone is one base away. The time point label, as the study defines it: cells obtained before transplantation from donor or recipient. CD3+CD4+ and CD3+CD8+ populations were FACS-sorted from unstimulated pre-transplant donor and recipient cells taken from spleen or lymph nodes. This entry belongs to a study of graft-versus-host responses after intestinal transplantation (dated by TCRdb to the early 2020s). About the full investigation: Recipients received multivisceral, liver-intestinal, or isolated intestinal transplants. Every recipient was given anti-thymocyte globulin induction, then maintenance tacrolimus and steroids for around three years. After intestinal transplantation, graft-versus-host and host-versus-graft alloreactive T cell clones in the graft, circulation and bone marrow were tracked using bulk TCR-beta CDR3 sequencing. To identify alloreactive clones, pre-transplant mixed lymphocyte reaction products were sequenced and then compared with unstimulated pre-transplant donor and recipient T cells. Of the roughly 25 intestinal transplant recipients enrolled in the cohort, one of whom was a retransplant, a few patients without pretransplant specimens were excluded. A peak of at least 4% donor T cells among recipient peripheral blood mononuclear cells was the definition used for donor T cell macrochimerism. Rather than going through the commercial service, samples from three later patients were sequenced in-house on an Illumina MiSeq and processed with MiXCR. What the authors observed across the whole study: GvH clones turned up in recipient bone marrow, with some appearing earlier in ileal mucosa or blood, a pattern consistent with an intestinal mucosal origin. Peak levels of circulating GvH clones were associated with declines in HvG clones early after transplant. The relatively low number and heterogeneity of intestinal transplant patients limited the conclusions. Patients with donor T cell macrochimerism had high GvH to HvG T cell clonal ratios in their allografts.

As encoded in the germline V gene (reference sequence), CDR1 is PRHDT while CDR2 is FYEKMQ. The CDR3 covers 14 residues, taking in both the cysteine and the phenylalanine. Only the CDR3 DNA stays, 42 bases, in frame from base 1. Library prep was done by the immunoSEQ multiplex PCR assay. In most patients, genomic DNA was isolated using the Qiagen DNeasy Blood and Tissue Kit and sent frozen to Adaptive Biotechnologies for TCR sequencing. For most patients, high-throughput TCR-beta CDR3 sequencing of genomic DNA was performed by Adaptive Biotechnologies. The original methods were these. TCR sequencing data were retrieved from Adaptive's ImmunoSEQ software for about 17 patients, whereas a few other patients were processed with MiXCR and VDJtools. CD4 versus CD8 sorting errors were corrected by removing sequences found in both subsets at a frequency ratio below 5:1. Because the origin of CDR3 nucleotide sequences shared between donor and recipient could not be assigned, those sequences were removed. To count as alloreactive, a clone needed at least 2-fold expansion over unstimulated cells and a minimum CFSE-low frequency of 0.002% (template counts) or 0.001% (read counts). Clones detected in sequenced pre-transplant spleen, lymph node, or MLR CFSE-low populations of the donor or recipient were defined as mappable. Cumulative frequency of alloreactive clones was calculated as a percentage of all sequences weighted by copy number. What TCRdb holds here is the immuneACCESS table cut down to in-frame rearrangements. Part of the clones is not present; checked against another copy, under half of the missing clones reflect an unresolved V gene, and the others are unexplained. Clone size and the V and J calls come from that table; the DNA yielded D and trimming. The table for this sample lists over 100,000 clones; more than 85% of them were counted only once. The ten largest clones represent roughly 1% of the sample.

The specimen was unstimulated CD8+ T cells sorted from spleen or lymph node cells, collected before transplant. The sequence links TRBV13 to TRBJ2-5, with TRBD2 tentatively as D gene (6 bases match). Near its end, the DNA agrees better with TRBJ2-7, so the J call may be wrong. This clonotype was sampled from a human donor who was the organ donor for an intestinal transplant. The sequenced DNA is TGTGCCAGCAGCTTAACGGGAGTACGGTACGAGCAGTACTTC. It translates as CASSLTGVRYEQYF.